Below, 20 T cell receptor beta chains from the same sample are listed, as sequenced in a study of cytotoxic CD8 clonotypes in ibrutinib-treated CLL. Repertoires were generated with immunoSEQ multiplex PCR, while TCRdb's copy carries only in-frame clones and drops some. Of about 85,000 clones listed, 79% were seen once; the top ten hold roughly 5%. The input for sequencing was PBMCs, taken after 12 months of ibrutinib treatment. Receptor source: a human donor with chronic lymphocytic leukemia.

This clone is a singleton in its sample. The chain has TRBV30 and TRBJ2-5, with D perhaps matching TRBD2 (5 bases). V dropped 0 bases and J dropped 1 base, with 9 bases sitting between them. Germline V gives CDR1 GTSNPN, CDR2 SVGIG (reference sequence). The CDR3 is made up of 14 amino acids. The CDR3 here is CAWSVGGLQETQYF. Written as DNA, the CDR3 is TGTGCCTGGAGTGTAGGCGGACTCCAAGAGACCCAGTACTTC.

The V call is TRBV18, the J call TRBJ2-1; D ambiguous. CDR3 length: 12 amino acids. The V end lost 8 bases, the J end lost 8 bases, and 13 bases lay between the germline ends. The germline V gene has CDR1 KGHSH and CDR2 LQKENI. CDR3 region: CASGRGPYEQFF. For the CDR3, the DNA is TGTGCCAGCGGCCGCGGCCCCTATGAGCAGTTCTTC.

V is TRBV30 and J is TRBJ2-7; a weak D match, TRBD1 (5 bases). V was clipped by 1 base and J by 3 bases, with 7 bases between them. Germline V gene sequence: CDR1 GTSNPN, CDR2 SVGIG (reference sequence). The CDR3 contains 12 residues. The CDR3 nucleotides read TGTGCCTGGAGTGCAGGGCACTACGAGCAGTACTTC. Translated: CAWSAGHYEQYF.

This rearrangement joins TRBV7-2 to TRBJ1-2, with D tentatively TRBD1 (5 bases). Germline-derived CDR1 and CDR2 are SGHTA and FQGNSA. The V gene lost 1 base and the J gene lost 8 bases, with 14 bases spanning the gap. This CDR3 is 14 amino acids long. This CDR3 is CASSLGWGPRGYTF. CDR3 in DNA: TGTGCCAGCAGCTTAGGATGGGGACCGAGGGGCTACACCTTC.

This clone came up once. The chain couples TRBV27 to TRBJ2-7, with D possibly TRBD2 on 6 matching bases. The V gene's germline CDR1 is MNHEY and CDR2 SMNVEV (reference sequence). Deletions cut 0 bases from V and 5 bases from J, with 11 bases between. This CDR3 comprises 14 residues. This chain's CDR3 is CASSLSRGINEQYF. The CDR3 DNA follows: TGTGCCAGCAGTTTATCTCGGGGGATCAACGAGCAGTACTTC.

This clone appeared a few times. The chain links TRBV5-1 to TRBJ2-1; 9 nucleotides align to TRBD2. There are 14 residues in the CDR3. The germline gives CDR1 SGHRS, CDR2 YFSETQ. The V gene end was trimmed by 2 bases and the J gene end by 8 bases; junction bases not matched to a gene: 5. The CDR3 here is CASSLAGGRDEQFF. CDR3 DNA: TGCGCCAGCAGCTTAGCGGGAGGAAGGGATGAGCAGTTCTTC.

V usage is TRBV30 and J usage is TRBJ1-4, with 7 bases that match TRBD1. V was clipped by 5 bases and J by 4 bases; unmatched bases: 7. The CDR3 length is 14 residues. Germline V gene data show CDR1 as GTSNPN and CDR2 as SVGIG (reference sequence). CDR3 protein: CAWHRQGSNEKLFF. The CDR3 DNA reads TGTGCCTGGCACCGACAGGGAAGTAATGAAAAACTGTTTTTT.

This clone was found a few times. This may stem from a read error, because a much larger clone lies one nucleotide away. This CDR3 is also generated by other DNA sequences in the sample. The chain employs TRBV15 and TRBJ2-5; D call uncertain. The CDR3 is made up of 12 amino acids. V was pared by 0 bases and J by 2 bases, with 1 base between. Germline V lookup: CDR1 LNHNV, CDR2 YYDKDF (reference sequence). This CDR3 reads CATSRDQETQYF. CDR3 nucleotides: TGTGCCACCAGCAGAGATCAAGAGACCCAGTACTTC.

The V and J genes are TRBV5-4 and TRBJ1-5; D is perhaps TRBD1 (5 bases). Germline values: CDR1 SGHNT, CDR2 YYREEE (reference sequence). The ends were cut back, 4 bases at V and 2 bases at J, with 16 bases in the middle. The CDR3 totals 16 residues. Here the CDR3 reads CASSRGGERGNQPQHF. The CDR3 DNA sequence: TGTGCCAGCAGCCGTGGGGGGGAAAGAGGCAATCAGCCCCAGCATTTT. The full variable domain, rest sourced from reference TRBV5-4 and TRBJ1-5, is ETGVTQSPTHLIKTRGQQVTLRCSSQSGHNTVSWYQQALGQGPQFIFQYYREEENGRGNFPPRFSGLQFPNYSSELNVNALELDDSALYLCASSRGGERGNQPQHFGDGTRLSIL.

The V call is TRBV9, the J call TRBJ1-2; D unresolved. The CDR3 spans 13 residues. V lost 2 bases to trimming and J lost 3 bases, with 8 bases between them. Germline loops: CDR1 SGDLS, CDR2 YYNGEE. Here the CDR3 reads CASSVTAYYGYTF. CDR3 nucleotides: TGTGCCAGCAGCGTCACGGCTTACTATGGCTACACCTTC.

This chain connects TRBV29-1 to TRBJ1-1; no reliable D call. The CDR3 is 13 residues long. The germline CDR1 and CDR2 sequences are SQVTM and ANQGSEA. Trimming left V 4 bases short and J 1 base short, with 10 bases between. CDR3 amino acids: CSVVVPGNTEAFF. CDR3 in DNA: TGCAGCGTTGTGGTCCCGGGGAACACTGAAGCTTTCTTT.

This chain uses TRBV15 with TRBJ1-6; weak D call: TRBD1 (6 bases). This CDR3 is 16 amino acids long. CDR1 and CDR2 (germline): LNHNV, YYDKDF (reference sequence). Trimming shortened V by 1 base and J by 7 bases, and 14 bases separated the two germline ends. The CDR3 here is CATSRVGGGLNSPLHF. For the CDR3, the DNA is TGTGCCACCAGCAGAGTAGGCGGGGGGCTCAATTCACCCCTCCACTTT.

Note on this clone: Different DNA sequences within this sample yield the same CDR3. The chain employs TRBV9 and TRBJ2-3; D is ambiguous. The V gene's germline CDR1 is SGDLS and CDR2 YYNGEE. The V end lost 2 bases, the J end lost 2 bases, and 6 bases lay between the germline ends. This CDR3 comprises 13 residues. The CDR3 spells CASSVGPTDTQYF. CDR3 bases: TGTGCCAGCAGCGTGGGTCCCACAGATACGCAGTATTTT. Drawing the rest from reference TRBV9 and TRBJ2-3, the complete variable domain is DSGVTQTPKHLITATGQRVTLRCSPRSGDLSVYWYQQSLDQGLQFLIQYYNGEERAKGNILERFSAQQFPDLHSELNLSSLELGDSALYFCASSVGPTDTQYFGPGTRLTVL.

V and J are TRBV18 and TRBJ2-3; TRBD2 matches at 11 bases. Germline trimming cut 6 bases from V and 1 base from J; bases unmatched to any gene: 3. Germline V gene lookup returns CDR1 KGHSH and CDR2 LQKENI. The CDR3 has 15 residues. In nucleotides, the CDR3 is TGTGCCAGCTCGGCGGGACTAGCGGGCACAGATACGCAGTATTTT. This encodes CASSAGLAGTDTQYF.

This clone was seen once. The chain has TRBV28 and TRBJ1-2; 10 bases align to TRBD1. The CDR3 loop spans 15 amino acids. After removal of 1 base from V and 5 bases from J, the junction contained 4 bases not matched to a gene. Germline CDR1 reads MDHEN; CDR2 reads SYDVKM. The CDR3: CASSLSGTGVYGYTF. The CDR3 DNA follows: TGTGCCAGCAGTTTATCCGGGACAGGGGTGTATGGCTACACCTTC.

The genes are TRBV7-9 and TRBJ2-4; TRBD2 matches at 7 bases. The ends lost 3 bases at V and 9 bases at J; junction bases unmatched: 8. Germline loops: CDR1 SEHNR, CDR2 FQNEAQ (reference sequence). This CDR3 spans 14 amino acids. CDR3 amino acids: CASSFSGPWGIQYF. Written as DNA, the CDR3 is TGTGCCAGCAGCTTTAGCGGGCCCTGGGGCATTCAGTACTTC.

This chain joins TRBV7-6 and TRBJ2-3; the match to TRBD2 covers 11 bases. There are 16 residues in the CDR3. The V segment lost 1 base and the J segment 8 bases; nucleotides outside the gene matches: 8. Germline CDR1 reads SGHVS; CDR2 reads FNYEAQ. DNA for the CDR3: TGTGCCAGCAGCTTAGGGGTTAGCGGGGGGGCCAGTACGCAGTATTTT. Translation: CASSLGVSGGASTQYF.

The CDR3 is CASSLGGVGPNYGYTF. The CDR3 DNA reads as TGTGCCAGCAGCTTGGGAGGGGTAGGCCCAAACTATGGCTACACCTTC. The chain employs TRBV5-4 and TRBJ1-2, with a possible D match to TRBD1 (5 bases). Trimming stripped 0 bases from V and 2 bases from J, with 14 bases between. Germline CDR1 reads SGHNT; CDR2 reads YYREEE (reference sequence). The CDR3 is made up of 16 amino acids.

The V gene is TRBV7-2, the J gene TRBJ2-1; a possible D gene is TRBD2 (5 bases). Germline CDR1 SGHTA, CDR2 FQGNSA. The CDR3 is made up of 14 amino acids. V was cut by 3 bases and J by 9 bases, with 15 bases left in between. The CDR3 DNA follows: TGTGCCAGCAGCTTTGGGCCCGGGATACTTGAGCAGTTCTTC. Encoded protein: CASSFGPGILEQFF.

The chain combines TRBV5-5 with TRBJ2-2, with 9 bases matching TRBD1. From germline, CDR1 is SGHKS and CDR2 YYEKEE (reference sequence). This CDR3 spans 17 amino acids. J lost 5 bases, V lost 4 bases, and 12 bases had no gene match. The CDR3 loop reads CASSPGWTGDWTGELFF. CDR3 sequence (DNA): TGTGCCAGCAGCCCGGGGTGGACAGGGGATTGGACCGGGGAGCTGTTTTTT.